This T cell receptor (beta chain) was captured in a study of human T cells and chemical hapten exposure. About the study: Per-sample TCR yield variation was attributed mainly to small pooled library volume differences.

This clonotype was recorded many times. Its antigen is unidentified. V was shortened by 8 bases and J by 9 bases, with 11 bases between the two germline ends. This CDR3 is built from 11 residues. Germline V gene data show CDR1 as MGHDK and CDR2 as SYGVNS. Stated time point: healthy volunteer bleed at 6 weeks. Someone pulled total RNA out of unfractionated whole blood. The library gave individual cDNA molecules unique molecular identifiers. In the authors' methods: Samples had a median of roughly 100,000 TCRs, ranging roughly 20,000 to 690,600. MiXCR, run by TCRdb on the RACE reads, gives a single entry per CDR3 protein. The V and J calls were not made by the authors but by TCRdb's processing. The data show fewer than 50,000 distinct CDR3 sequences, approximately 4% seen once. Broader study findings: No shift was seen in TCRs above 1 in 1000 frequency with DPC sensitization.

The sequenced sample was whole blood. This rearrangement joins TRBV25-1 to TRBJ2-1; no clear D. The clonotype originates from a human donor in good health. Some clones in this sample may be carry-over from other donors' samples. This chain's CDR3 is CASLSVTEQFF. The CDR3 nucleotides are TGTGCCAGCCTAAGCGTTACTGAGCAGTTCTTC.